The 21 T cell receptor beta chains presented below share a single source sample, sequenced in a study of identifying expanded T cells in peripheral blood. Repertoires were generated with immunoSEQ multiplex PCR, while TCRdb's copy carries only in-frame clones and drops some. The table lists 100,000 to 150,000 clones, around four fifths of them singletons. Sequencing was performed on blood. The receptors shown here come from a person aged 18-69 years in good health.

The chain combines TRBV5-6 with TRBJ2-5, with D tentatively TRBD1 or TRBD2 (5 bases each). Germline V gene lookup returns CDR1 SGHDT and CDR2 YYEEEE. The CDR3 has 15 amino acids. Deletions cut 2 bases from V and 4 bases from J, with 15 bases between. DNA of the CDR3: TGTGCCAGCAGCTTTTATCAGGGTGCGGGAGAGACCCAGTACTTC. This translates into CASSFYQGAGETQYF.

This chain joins TRBV6-6 and TRBJ2-5, with TRBD2 as a possible D gene (5 bases). Germline CDR1 MNHNY, CDR2 SVGAGI (reference sequence). This CDR3 region has 13 residues. The V end was cut by 4 bases, the J end by 4 bases, with 10 bases between. The CDR3 sequence is CASSSSEVETQYF. Written as DNA, the CDR3 is TGTGCCAGCAGTTCCTCGGAGGTAGAGACCCAGTACTTC.

This rearrangement joins TRBV6-1 to TRBJ1-2; tentatively, D is TRBD1 (6 bases). V was clipped by 5 bases and J by 3 bases, with 13 bases between them. CDR1 is MNHNS, CDR2 SASEGT, per germline. The CDR3 runs to 14 residues. The CDR3 here is CASSIQGWDYGYTF. The CDR3 bases are TGTGCCAGCAGTATACAGGGATGGGACTATGGCTACACCTTC.

The chain couples TRBV5-1 to TRBJ1-1; D is undetermined. Deletions cut 7 bases from V and 1 base from J, with 8 bases between. Germline CDR1 and CDR2: SGHRS and YFSETQ. CDR3 length: 12 amino acids. This CDR3 reads CASRFANTEAFF. In DNA form, the CDR3 reads TGCGCCAGCCGGTTCGCGAACACTGAAGCTTTCTTT.

The V call is TRBV10-3, the J call TRBJ1-1; unclear D gene. CDR1 is ENHRY, CDR2 SYGVKD, per germline. V lost 0 bases and J lost 7, with 3 bases in between. This CDR3 is 11 amino acids long. CDR3 sequence reads: CAISESLEAFF. CDR3 bases: TGTGCCATCAGTGAGTCGCTTGAAGCTTTCTTT.

This chain uses TRBV4-3 with TRBJ2-3; TRBD2 aligns across 12 bases. Per germline, CDR1 LGHNA and CDR2 YSLEER. This CDR3 is built from 19 residues. V shed 0 bases, J shed 6 bases, and the junction held 13 bases outside the gene matches. For the CDR3, the DNA is TGCGCCAGCAGCCAAGATCTTTCGTCGGGACTAGCGGGCGGCGATACGCAGTATTTT. Residues: CASSQDLSSGLAGGDTQYF.

The chain couples TRBV15 to TRBJ2-4; D remains ambiguous. This CDR3 spans 11 amino acids. Germline V gene data show CDR1 as LNHNV and CDR2 as YYDKDF (reference sequence). The V and J ends lost 1 base and 7 bases respectively, with 2 bases between them. CDR3 sequence (DNA): TGTGCCACCAGCAGAGGGAACATTCAGTACTTC. Amino acids: CATSRGNIQYF.

CDR3 amino acids: CASSESVLGQGYF. The CDR3 DNA follows: TGTGCCAGCAGTGAAAGCGTCCTGGGACAGGGATACTTC. The V call is TRBV6-1, the J call TRBJ2-5; 9 positions agree with TRBD1. CDR1 and CDR2 from the germline V gene are MNHNS and SASEGT. There are 13 residues in the CDR3. J lost 14 bases, V lost 2 bases, and 9 bases had no gene match.

This clone was seen a few times. The rearrangement uses TRBV5-6 and TRBJ1-4; D remains ambiguous. From germline, CDR1 is SGHDT and CDR2 YYEEEE. Trimming shortened V by 3 bases and J by 8 bases, and 11 bases separated the two germline ends. The CDR3 has 13 residues. The CDR3 protein is CASSSDDQEKLFF. In nucleotides, the CDR3 is TGTGCCAGCAGCTCCGATGACCAAGAAAAACTGTTTTTT.

The chain employs TRBV5-4 and TRBJ2-3; 7 nucleotides line up with TRBD1. V shed 1 base and J 0 bases; nucleotides not matched to a gene: 5. This CDR3 has 16 amino acids. Germline CDR1 reads SGHNT; CDR2 reads YYREEE (reference sequence). The DNA for the CDR3 is TGTGCCAGCAGCTTGAAAAGGGGGCTGAGCACAGATACGCAGTATTTT. Its translation is CASSLKRGLSTDTQYF.

This chain uses TRBV4-1 with TRBJ2-6; D is unresolved. CDR1 and CDR2 from the germline V gene are MGHRA and YSYEKL. The CDR3 totals 16 residues. The V end was cut by 4 bases, the J end by 4 bases, with 14 bases between. Here the CDR3 reads CASSRTRLVGANVLTF. In nucleotides, the CDR3 is TGCGCCAGCAGCCGTACTCGCCTAGTAGGGGCCAACGTCCTGACTTTC.

The chain combines TRBV2 with TRBJ1-2, with TRBD1 matching 7 bases. The CDR3 runs to 11 residues. Trimming at V came to 7 bases and at J to 8 bases, leaving 4 bases not matched to a gene. CDR1 is SNHLY and CDR2 is FYNNEI in the germline V gene. CDR3 DNA sequence: TGTGCCAGCACCAGGGGGGAAGGCTACACCTTC. Residues: CASTRGEGYTF.

V is TRBV6-5 and J is TRBJ1-4; D not resolved. CDR1 and CDR2 from the germline V gene are MNHEY and SVGAGI. V lost 2 bases, J lost 8 bases, and 9 bases lay in between. CDR3 length: 13 residues. The CDR3 DNA follows: TGTGCCAGCAGTTACGGCTTGTCAGAAAAACTGTTTTTT. This codes for CASSYGLSEKLFF.

The CDR3 region is CASSIGRLPHYGYTF. CDR3 sequence (DNA): TGTGCCAGTAGTATAGGACGGCTACCCCACTATGGCTACACCTTC. This chain links TRBV19 with TRBJ1-2; no clear D gene. The ends were cut back, 1 base at V and 3 bases at J, with 12 bases in the middle. Per germline, CDR1 LNHDA and CDR2 SQIVND (reference sequence). The CDR3 loop spans 15 amino acids.

This chain joins TRBV19 and TRBJ2-3, with 10 nucleotides matching TRBD1. The CDR3 extends over 16 amino acids. J lost 5 bases, V lost 5 bases, and 10 bases had no gene match. Per germline, CDR1 LNHDA and CDR2 SQIVND (reference sequence). This chain's CDR3 is CASSGTWTGGIDTQYF. The CDR3 DNA reads as TGTGCCAGTAGTGGAACCTGGACAGGGGGGATAGATACGCAGTATTTT.

The chain recombines TRBV5-1 with TRBJ1-3; D is possibly TRBD1 (6 bases). V was cut by 2 bases and J by 4 bases, with 16 bases left in between. Germline assignment: CDR1 SGHRS and CDR2 YFSETQ. The CDR3 length is 16 residues. CDR3 sequence reads: CASSLGLAGVGNTIYF. The CDR3 bases are TGCGCCAGCAGCTTAGGGTTGGCAGGGGTCGGAAACACCATATATTTT.

This chain links TRBV27 with TRBJ1-1; no clear D. Trimming left V 3 bases short and J 6 bases short, with 11 bases between. The CDR3 has 13 residues. Germline V lookup: CDR1 MNHEY, CDR2 SMNVEV (reference sequence). The CDR3 nucleotides are TGTGCCAGCAGTTTCTCCAGGTTCGCTGAAGCTTTCTTT. This sequence encodes CASSFSRFAEAFF.

This clone has just a few counts. This chain uses TRBV10-3 with TRBJ2-3, with 7 bases aligning to TRBD2. Trimming cost V 11 bases and J 1 base; bases outside gene matches: 6. CDR3 size: 13 residues. CDR1 is ENHRY, CDR2 SYGVKD, per germline. In nucleotides, the CDR3 is TGTGCCGGCGGTGGGGGGGGCACAGATACGCAGTATTTT. This sequence encodes CAGGGGGTDTQYF.

The chain joins TRBV14 to TRBJ2-2, with D unclear. V was clipped by 1 base and J by 7 bases, with 4 bases between them. Per germline, CDR1 SGHDN and CDR2 FVKESK. This CDR3 comprises 12 residues. The CDR3, as DNA: TGTGCCAGCAGCCAAGCAGGCGGGGAGCTGTTTTTT. This sequence encodes CASSQAGGELFF.

This sequence joins TRBV2 and TRBJ2-2; 10 bases map to TRBD1. The CDR3 extends over 15 amino acids. With 6 bases clipped from V and 5 bases from J, the junction kept 6 bases outside the gene matches. The germline CDR1 and CDR2 sequences are SNHLY and FYNNEI. CDR3 protein: CASSPGQGRTGELFF. The DNA of the CDR3 is TGTGCCAGCAGCCCGGGACAGGGGCGAACCGGGGAGCTGTTTTTT.

The chain couples TRBV19 to TRBJ1-2; D unresolved. Trimming stripped 2 bases from V and 7 bases from J, with 8 bases between. Germline V CDR1 and CDR2: LNHDA, SQIVND (reference sequence). The CDR3 spans 12 residues. The CDR3 loop reads CASSITGRGYTF. The CDR3 bases are TGTGCCAGTAGTATAACCGGACGTGGCTACACCTTC.